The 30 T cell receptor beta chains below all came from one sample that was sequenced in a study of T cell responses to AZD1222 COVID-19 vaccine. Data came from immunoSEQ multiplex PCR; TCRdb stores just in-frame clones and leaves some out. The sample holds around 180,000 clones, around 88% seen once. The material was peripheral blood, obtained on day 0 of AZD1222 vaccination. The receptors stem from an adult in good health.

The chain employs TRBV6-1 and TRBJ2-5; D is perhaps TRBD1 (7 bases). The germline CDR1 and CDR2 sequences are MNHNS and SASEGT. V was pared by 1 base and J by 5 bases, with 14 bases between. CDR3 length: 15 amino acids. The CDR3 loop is CASSEVRPGGETQYF. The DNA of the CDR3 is TGTGCCAGCAGTGAAGTGCGTCCAGGGGGGGAGACCCAGTACTTC.

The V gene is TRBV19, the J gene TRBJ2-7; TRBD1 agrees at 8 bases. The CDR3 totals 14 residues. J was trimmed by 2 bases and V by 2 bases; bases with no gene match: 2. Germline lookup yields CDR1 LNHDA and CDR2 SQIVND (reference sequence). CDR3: CASSITQGAYEQYF. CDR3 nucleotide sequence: TGTGCCAGTAGTATAACACAGGGGGCCTACGAGCAGTACTTC. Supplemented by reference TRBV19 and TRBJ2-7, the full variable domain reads DGGITQSPKYLFRKEGQNVTLSCEQNLNHDAMYWYRQDPGQGLRLIYYSQIVNDFQKGDIAEGYSVSREKKESFPLTVTSAQKNPTAFYLCASSITQGAYEQYFGPGTRLTVT.

This chain's CDR3 is CASSPSGLDGYTF. CDR3 in DNA: TGTGCCAGCTCACCATCCGGTTTGGATGGCTACACCTTC. J is TRBJ1-2 and V is TRBV18; D gene ambiguous. The CDR3 contains 13 residues. The V and J ends lost 2 bases and 6 bases respectively, with 10 bases between them. CDR1 and CDR2 from the germline V gene are KGHSH and LQKENI. Complete variable domain (other parts from reference TRBV18 and TRBJ1-2): NAGVMQNPRHLVRRRGQEARLRCSPMKGHSHVYWYRQLPEEGLKFMVYLQKENIIDESGMPKERFSAEFPKEGPSILRIQQVVRGDSAAYFCASSPSGLDGYTFGSGTRLTVV.

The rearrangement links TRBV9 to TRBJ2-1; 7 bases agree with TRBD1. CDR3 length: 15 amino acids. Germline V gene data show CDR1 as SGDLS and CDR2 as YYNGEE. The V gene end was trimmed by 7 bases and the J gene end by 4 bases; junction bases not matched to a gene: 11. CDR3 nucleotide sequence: TGTGCCAGCCGAAGTCCCGGACAGGCGTACAATGAGCAGTTCTTC. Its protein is CASRSPGQAYNEQFF.

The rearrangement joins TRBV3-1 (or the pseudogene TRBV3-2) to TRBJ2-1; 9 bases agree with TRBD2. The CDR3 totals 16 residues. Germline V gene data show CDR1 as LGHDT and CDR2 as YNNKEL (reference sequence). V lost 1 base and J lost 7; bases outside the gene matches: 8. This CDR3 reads CASSQVLLAGRNEQFF. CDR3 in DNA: TGTGCCAGCAGCCAAGTGTTGCTAGCGGGGCGAAATGAGCAGTTCTTC.

This CDR3 is CASSLGRYEQYF. Here the CDR3 DNA reads TGCGCCAGCAGCCTCGGGAGATACGAGCAGTACTTC. The chain employs TRBV5-1 and TRBJ2-7; weak D call: TRBD2 (6 bases). The CDR3 contains 12 residues. Trimming removed 4 bases from V and 4 bases from J, with 9 bases in between. The germline V gene encodes CDR1 SGHRS and CDR2 YFSETQ. Complete variable domain (other parts from reference TRBV5-1 and TRBJ2-7): KAGVTQTPRYLIKTRGQQVTLSCSPISGHRSVSWYQQTPGQGLQFLFEYFSETQRNKGNFPGRFSGRQFSNSRSEMNVSTLELGDSALYLCASSLGRYEQYFGPGTRLTVT.

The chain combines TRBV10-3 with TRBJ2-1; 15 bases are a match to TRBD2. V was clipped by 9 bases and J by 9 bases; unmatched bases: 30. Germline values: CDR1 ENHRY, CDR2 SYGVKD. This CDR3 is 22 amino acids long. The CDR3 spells CAMKKSLGTSGGLGEPGPEQFF. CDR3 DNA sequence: TGTGCCATGAAAAAATCCCTAGGGACTAGCGGGGGGCTCGGTGAGCCCGGCCCTGAGCAGTTCTTC.

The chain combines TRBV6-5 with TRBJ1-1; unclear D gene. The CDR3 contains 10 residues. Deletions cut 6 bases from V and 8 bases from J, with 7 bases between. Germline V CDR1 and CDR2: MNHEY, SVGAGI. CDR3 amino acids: CASRGGEAFF. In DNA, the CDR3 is TGTGCCAGCAGGGGTGGGGAAGCTTTCTTT.

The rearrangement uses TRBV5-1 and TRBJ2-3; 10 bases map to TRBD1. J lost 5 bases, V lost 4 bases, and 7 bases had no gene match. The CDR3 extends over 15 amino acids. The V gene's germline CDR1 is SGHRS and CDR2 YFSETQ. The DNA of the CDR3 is TGCGCCAGCAGCCGGGACAGGGGAGATTTAGATACGCAGTATTTT. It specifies CASSRDRGDLDTQYF.

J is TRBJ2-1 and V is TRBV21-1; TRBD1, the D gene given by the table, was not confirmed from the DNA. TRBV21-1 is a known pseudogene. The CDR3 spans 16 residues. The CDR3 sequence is CASSKVRDRGDNEQFF. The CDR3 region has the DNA TGTGCCAGCAGCAAGGTAAGGGACAGGGGTGACAATGAGCAGTTCTTC.

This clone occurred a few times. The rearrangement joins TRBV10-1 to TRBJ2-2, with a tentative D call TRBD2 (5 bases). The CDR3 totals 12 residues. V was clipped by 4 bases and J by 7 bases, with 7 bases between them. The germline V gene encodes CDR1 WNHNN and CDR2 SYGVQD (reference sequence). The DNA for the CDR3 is TGCGCCAGCAGTGTCCGGGGCGGGGAGCTGTTTTTT. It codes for CASSVRGGELFF.

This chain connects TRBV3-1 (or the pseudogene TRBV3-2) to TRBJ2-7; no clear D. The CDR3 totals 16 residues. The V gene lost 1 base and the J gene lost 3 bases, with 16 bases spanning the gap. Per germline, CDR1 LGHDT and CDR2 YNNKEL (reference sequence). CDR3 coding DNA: TGTGCCAGCAGCCAAGTTGGGCAGAGGCTTAACTACGAGCAGTACTTC. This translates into CASSQVGQRLNYEQYF.

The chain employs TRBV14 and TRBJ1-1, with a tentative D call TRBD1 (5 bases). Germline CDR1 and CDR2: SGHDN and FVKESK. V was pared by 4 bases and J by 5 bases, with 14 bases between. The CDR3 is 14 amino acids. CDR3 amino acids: CASSPAKGFTEAFF. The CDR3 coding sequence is TGTGCCAGCAGCCCCGCGAAGGGGTTTACTGAAGCTTTCTTT.

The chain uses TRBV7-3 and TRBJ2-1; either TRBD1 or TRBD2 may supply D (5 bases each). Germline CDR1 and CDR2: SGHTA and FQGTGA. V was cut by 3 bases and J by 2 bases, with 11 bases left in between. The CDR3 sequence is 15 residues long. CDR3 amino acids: CASSFAGAAYNEQFF. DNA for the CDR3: TGTGCCAGCAGCTTCGCCGGGGCAGCCTACAATGAGCAGTTCTTC. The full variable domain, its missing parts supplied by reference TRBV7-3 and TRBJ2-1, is GAGVSQTPSNKVTEKGKYVELRCDPISGHTALYWYRQSLGQGPEFLIYFQGTGAADDSGLPNDRFFAVRPEGSVSTLKIQRTERGDSAVYLCASSFAGAAYNEQFFGPGTRLTVL.

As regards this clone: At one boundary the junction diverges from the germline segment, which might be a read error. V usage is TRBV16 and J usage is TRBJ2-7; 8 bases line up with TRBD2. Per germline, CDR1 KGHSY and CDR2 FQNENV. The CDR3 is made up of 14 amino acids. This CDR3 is CASTQRGTSNEQYF. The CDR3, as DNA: TGTGCCAGCACCCAAAGGGGGACTAGTAACGAGCAGTACTTC. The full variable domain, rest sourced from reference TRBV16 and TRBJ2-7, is GEEVAQTPKHLVRGEGQKAKLYCAPIKGHSYVFWYQQVLKNEFKFLISFQNENVFDETGMPKERFSAKCLPNSPCSLEIQATKLEDSAVYFCASTQRGTSNEQYFGPGTRLTVT.

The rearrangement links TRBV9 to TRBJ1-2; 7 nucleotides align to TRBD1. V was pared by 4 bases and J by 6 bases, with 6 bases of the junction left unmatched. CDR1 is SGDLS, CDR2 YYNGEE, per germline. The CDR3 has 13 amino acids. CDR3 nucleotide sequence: TGTGCCAGCAGCCCCCGGGACAGTCATGGCTACACCTTC. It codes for CASSPRDSHGYTF.

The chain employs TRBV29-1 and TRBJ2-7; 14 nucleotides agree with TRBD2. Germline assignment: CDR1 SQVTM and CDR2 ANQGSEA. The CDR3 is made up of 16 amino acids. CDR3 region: CRKWTSGGQYLYEQYF. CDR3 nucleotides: TGCAGGAAATGGACTAGCGGGGGGCAGTACCTTTACGAGCAGTACTTC.

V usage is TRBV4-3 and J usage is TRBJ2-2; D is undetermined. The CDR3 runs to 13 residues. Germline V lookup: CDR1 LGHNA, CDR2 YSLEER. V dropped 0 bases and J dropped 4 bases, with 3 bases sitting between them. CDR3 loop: CASSQEVTGELFF. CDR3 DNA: TGCGCCAGCAGCCAAGAGGTCACCGGGGAGCTGTTTTTT.

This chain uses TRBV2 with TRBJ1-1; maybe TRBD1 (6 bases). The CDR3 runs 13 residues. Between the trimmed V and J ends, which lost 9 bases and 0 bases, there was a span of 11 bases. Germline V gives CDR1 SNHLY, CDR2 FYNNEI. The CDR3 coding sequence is TGTGCCAGGGAGGACAGCTTGAACACTGAAGCTTTCTTT. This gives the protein CAREDSLNTEAFF.

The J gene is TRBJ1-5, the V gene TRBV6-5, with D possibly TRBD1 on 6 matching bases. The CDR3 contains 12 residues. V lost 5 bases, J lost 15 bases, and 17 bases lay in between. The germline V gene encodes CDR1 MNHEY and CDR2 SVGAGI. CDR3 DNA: TGTGCCAGCAGTACTGAGGACAGCAACTGGCATTTT. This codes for CASSTEDSNWHF.

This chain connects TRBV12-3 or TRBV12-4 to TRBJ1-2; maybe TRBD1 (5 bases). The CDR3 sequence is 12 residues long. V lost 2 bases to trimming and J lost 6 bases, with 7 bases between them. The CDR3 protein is CASSLKGHGYTF. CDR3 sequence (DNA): TGTGCCAGCAGTTTAAAGGGACATGGCTACACCTTC.

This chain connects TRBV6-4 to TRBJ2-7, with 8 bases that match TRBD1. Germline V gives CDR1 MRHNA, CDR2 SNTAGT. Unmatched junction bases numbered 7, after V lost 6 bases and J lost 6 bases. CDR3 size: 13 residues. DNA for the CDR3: TGTGCCAGCAGCGAGACAGGGGTGGGCGAGCAGTACTTC. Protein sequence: CASSETGVGEQYF.

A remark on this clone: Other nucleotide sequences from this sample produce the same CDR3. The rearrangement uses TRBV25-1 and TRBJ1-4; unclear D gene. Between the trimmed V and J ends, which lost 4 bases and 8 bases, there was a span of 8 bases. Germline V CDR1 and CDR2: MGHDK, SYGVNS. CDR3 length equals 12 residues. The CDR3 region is CASSVGGEKLFF. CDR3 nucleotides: TGTGCCAGCAGTGTAGGCGGCGAAAAACTGTTTTTT.

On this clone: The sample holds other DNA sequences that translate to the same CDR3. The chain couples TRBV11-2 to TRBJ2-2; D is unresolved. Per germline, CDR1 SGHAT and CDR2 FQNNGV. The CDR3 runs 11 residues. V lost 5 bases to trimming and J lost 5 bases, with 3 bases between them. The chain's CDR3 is CASSRTGELFF. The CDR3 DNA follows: TGTGCCAGCAGCCGAACCGGGGAGCTGTTTTTT.

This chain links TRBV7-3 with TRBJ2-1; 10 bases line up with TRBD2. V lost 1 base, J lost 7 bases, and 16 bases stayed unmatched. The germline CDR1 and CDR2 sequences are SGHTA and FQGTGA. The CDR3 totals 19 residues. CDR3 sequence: CASSLNVAGGPTIPNEQFF. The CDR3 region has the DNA TGTGCCAGCAGCTTAAATGTAGCGGGGGGCCCCACTATCCCGAATGAGCAGTTCTTC.

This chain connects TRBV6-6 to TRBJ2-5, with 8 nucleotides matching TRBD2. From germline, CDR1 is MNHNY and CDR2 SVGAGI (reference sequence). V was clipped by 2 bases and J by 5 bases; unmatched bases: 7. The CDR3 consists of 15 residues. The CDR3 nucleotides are TGTGCCAGCAGTTACCCCGGGGGGGCCGGTGAGACCCAGTACTTC. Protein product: CASSYPGGAGETQYF.

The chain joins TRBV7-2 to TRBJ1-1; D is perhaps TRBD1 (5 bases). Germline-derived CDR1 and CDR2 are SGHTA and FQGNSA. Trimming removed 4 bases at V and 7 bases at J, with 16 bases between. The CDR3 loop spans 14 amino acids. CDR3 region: CASSSGRWTHEAFF. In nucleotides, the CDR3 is TGTGCCAGCAGCTCGGGTAGGTGGACACATGAAGCTTTCTTT.

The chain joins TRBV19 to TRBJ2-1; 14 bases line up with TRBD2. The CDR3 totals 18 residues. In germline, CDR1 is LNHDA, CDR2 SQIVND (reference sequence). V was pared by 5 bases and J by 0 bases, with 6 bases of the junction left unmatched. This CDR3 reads CASSPGLAGGSSYNEQFF. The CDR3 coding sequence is TGTGCCAGTAGTCCCGGACTAGCGGGGGGAAGCTCCTACAATGAGCAGTTCTTC.

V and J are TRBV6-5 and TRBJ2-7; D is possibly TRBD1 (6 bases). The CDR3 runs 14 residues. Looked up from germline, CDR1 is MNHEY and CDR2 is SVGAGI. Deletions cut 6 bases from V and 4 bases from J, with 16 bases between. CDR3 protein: CASRLQGRSYEQYF. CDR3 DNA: TGTGCCAGCAGGCTACAGGGAAGGTCTTACGAGCAGTACTTC.

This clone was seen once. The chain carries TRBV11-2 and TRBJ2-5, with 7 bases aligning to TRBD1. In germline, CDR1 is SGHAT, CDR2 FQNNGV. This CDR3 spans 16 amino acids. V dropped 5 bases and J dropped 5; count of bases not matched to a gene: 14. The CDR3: CASSPPGQKDLETQYF. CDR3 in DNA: TGTGCCAGCAGCCCCCCGGGACAGAAGGATTTGGAGACCCAGTACTTC.